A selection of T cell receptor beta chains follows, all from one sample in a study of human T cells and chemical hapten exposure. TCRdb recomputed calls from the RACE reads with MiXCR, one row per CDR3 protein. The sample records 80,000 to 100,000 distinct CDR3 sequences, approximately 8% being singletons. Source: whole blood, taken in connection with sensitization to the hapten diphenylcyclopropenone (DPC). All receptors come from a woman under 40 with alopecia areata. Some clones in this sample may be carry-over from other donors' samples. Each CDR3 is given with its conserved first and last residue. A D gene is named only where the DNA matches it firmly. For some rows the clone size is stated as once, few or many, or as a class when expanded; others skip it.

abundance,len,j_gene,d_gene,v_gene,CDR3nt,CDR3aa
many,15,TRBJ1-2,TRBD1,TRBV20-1,TGCAGTGCTAGTGGGACAGGGATAGACCTCTATGGCTACACCTTC,CSASGTGIDLYGYTF
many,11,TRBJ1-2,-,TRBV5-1,TGCGCCAGCAGCTCCGTCTATGGCTACACCTTC,CASSSVYGYTF
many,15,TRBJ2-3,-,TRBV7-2,TGTGCCAGCAGCTCTTACCGTCCCGAGTTAGATACGCAGTATTTT,CASSSYRPELDTQYF
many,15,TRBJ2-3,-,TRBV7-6,TGTGCCAGCAGCTTAGCGGAGGGGGCAGCAGATACGCAGTATTTT,CASSLAEGAADTQYF
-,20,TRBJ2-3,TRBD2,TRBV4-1,TGCGCCAGCAGCCCGGCGGGACTAGCGGGTGTAGGTCAAAGCACAGATACGCAGTATTTT,CASSPAGLAGVGQSTDTQYF
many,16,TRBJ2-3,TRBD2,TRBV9,TGTGCCAGCACCCGACTACTAGCGGGGGTCACAGATACGCAGTATTTT,CASTRLLAGVTDTQYF
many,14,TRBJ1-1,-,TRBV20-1,TGCAGTGCTAGAGATCTGCGAGGGGGCACTGAAGCTTTCTTT,CSARDLRGGTEAFF
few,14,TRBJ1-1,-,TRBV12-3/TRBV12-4,TGTGCCAGCAGTTTCCAGGACCCGAACACTGAAGCTTTCTTT,CASSFQDPNTEAFF
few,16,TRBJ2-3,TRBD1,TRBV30,TGTGCCTGGAGTGGAGGAGCGGGACAGGGGCTATATACGCAGTATTTT,CAWSGGAGQGLYTQYF
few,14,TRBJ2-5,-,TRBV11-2,TGTGCCAGCAGCTCACGGGGCTTCCAAGAGACCCAGTACTTC,CASSSRGFQETQYF
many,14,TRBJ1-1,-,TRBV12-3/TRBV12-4,TGTGCCAGCAGTTTGGTTTCGCCCCCCTTCGAAGCTTTCTTT,CASSLVSPPFEAFF
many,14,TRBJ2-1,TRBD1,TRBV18,TGTGCCAGCTCACCCGGGACAGGGGACAATGAGCAGTTCTTC,CASSPGTGDNEQFF
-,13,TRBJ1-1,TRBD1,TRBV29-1,TGCAGCGTTACAGGGGTAGCAAACACTGAAGCTTTCTTT,CSVTGVANTEAFF
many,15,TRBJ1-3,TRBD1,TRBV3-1,TGTGCCAGCAGTCCGGGACAGGGTGCTGGAAACACCATATATTTT,CASSPGQGAGNTIYF
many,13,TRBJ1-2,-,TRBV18,TGTGCCAGCTCACCCGGACAGCCCAATGGCTACACCTTC,CASSPGQPNGYTF
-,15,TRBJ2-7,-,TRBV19,TGTGCCAGTAGACTCTCCGGGACACCCACCTACGAGCAGTACTTC,CASRLSGTPTYEQYF
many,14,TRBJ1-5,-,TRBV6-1,TGTGCCAGCAGTATCCCCGGGGGGAATCAGCCCCAGCATTTT,CASSIPGGNQPQHF
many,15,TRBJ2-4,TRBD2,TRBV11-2,TGTGCCAGCAGCTTAGAGAGCGGGGGGGCCTCTCTTCAGTACTTC,CASSLESGGASLQYF
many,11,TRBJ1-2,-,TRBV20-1,TGCAGTGCTCCACAGGGAGATGACTACACCTTC,CSAPQGDDYTF
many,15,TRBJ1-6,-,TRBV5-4,TGTGCCAGCAGCTTACAGAGCTCCTATAATTCACCCCTCCACTTT,CASSLQSSYNSPLHF
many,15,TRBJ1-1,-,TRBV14,TGTGCCAGCAGCCTCAATGGGGGCGGGCACACTGAAGCTTTCTTT,CASSLNGGGHTEAFF
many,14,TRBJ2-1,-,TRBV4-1,TGCGCCAGCAGCCAAGATCCACAGTTCAATGAGCAGTTCTTC,CASSQDPQFNEQFF
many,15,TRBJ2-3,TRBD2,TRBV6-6,TGTGCCAGCAGTCAGCTTAGCGGGGCCGGAGATACGCAGTATTTT,CASSQLSGAGDTQYF
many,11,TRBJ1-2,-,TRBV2,TGTGCCAGCTTTGGTGGGAATGGCTACACCTTC,CASFGGNGYTF
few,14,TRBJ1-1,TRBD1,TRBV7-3,TGTGCCAGCAGCTCTACAGGGGTGAACACTGAAGCTTTCTTT,CASSSTGVNTEAFF
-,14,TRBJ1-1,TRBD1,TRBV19,TGTGCCAGTAGTATAGATCGACAGGGTCATGAAGCTTTCTTT,CASSIDRQGHEAFF
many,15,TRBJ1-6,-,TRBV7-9,TGTGCCAGCAGCTTAGAATGGGACTCTAATTCACCCCTCCACTTT,CASSLEWDSNSPLHF
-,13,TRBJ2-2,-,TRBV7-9,TGTGCCAGCAGCTCACAGGGAACCGGGGAGCTGTTTTTT,CASSSQGTGELFF
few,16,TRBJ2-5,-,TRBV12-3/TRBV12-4,TGTGCCAGCAGCCCTTACCGCCCTAGTAGTAAAGAGACCCAGTACTTC,CASSPYRPSSKETQYF
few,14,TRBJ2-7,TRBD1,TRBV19,TGTGCCAGTACCCAGGGGGCAGGGGACTACGAGCAGTACTTC,CASTQGAGDYEQYF
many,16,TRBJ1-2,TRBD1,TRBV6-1,TGTGCCAGCATTCCCGGGACAGGGTTCCTTGGCGATGGCTACACCTTC,CASIPGTGFLGDGYTF
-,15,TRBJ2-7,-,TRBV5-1,TGCGCCAGCAGCCCGGCTAGGGGGTCACTATACGAGCAGTACTTC,CASSPARGSLYEQYF
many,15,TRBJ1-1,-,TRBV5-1,TGCGCCAGCAGCTTGTATGCCAATTTGAACACTGAAGCTTTCTTT,CASSLYANLNTEAFF
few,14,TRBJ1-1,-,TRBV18,TGTGCCAGCTCACCCTCGGGACAGAACACTGAAGCTTTCTTT,CASSPSGQNTEAFF
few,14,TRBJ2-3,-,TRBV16,TGTGCCAGCAGCGGGACATTTCAAACAGATACGCAGTATTTT,CASSGTFQTDTQYF